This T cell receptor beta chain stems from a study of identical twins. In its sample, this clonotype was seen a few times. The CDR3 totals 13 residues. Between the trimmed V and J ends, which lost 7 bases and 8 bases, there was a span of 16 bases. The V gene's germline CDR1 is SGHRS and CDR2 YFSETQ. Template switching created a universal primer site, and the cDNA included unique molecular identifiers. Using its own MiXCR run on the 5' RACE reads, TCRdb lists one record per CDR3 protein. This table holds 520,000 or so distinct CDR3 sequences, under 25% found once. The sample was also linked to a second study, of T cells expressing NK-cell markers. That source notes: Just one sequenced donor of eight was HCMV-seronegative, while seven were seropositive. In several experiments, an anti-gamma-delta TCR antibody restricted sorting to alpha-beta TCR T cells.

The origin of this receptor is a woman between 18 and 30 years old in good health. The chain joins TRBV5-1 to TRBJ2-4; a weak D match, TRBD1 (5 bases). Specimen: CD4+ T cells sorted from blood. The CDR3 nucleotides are TGCGCCAGCGGGCCAGGGATTTCTGACATTCAGTACTTC. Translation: CASGPGISDIQYF.